Following are 10 T cell receptor beta chains from one sample sequenced in a study of cytomegalovirus exposure and HLA in healthy donors (dated by TCRdb to the late 2010s). The library came from the immunoSEQ multiplex PCR assay. A mixture of 60 forward primers for TCR Vbeta segments and 13 reverse primers for TCR Jbeta segments was used in the multiplex PCR. Imported from immuneACCESS, the table was reduced by TCRdb to in-frame sequences with V and J called. These copies leave out some clones; in studies compared against another copy, an unresolved V gene accounts for under half, and the cause of the remainder is not known. Here the sample has 200,000 to 250,000 clones; 85% to 90% occur a single time. The top ten constitute around 1.2% of the sample. The sample consisted of PBMCs. Every receptor here comes from a human donor in good health.

This sequence joins TRBV11-2 and TRBJ1-1; D remains unclear. V was shortened by 1 base and J by 4 bases, with 16 bases between the two germline ends. Germline V gives CDR1 SGHAT, CDR2 FQNNGV. CDR3 length: 16 amino acids. In DNA form, the CDR3 reads TGTGCCAGCAGCTTAGCCCGACCCGCGAGGGTCACTGAAGCTTTCTTT. Translation: CASSLARPARVTEAFF.

The chain couples TRBV28 to TRBJ1-5, with D possibly matching TRBD1 (5 bases). This CDR3 has 12 residues. The germline V and J ends were trimmed by 8 bases and 5 bases, with 10 bases remaining between them. From germline, CDR1 is MDHEN and CDR2 SYDVKM. As DNA, the CDR3 is TGTGCCAGCGGAGGGGAAGATCAGCCCCAGCATTTT. Encoded protein: CASGGEDQPQHF.

The rearrangement links TRBV10-3 to TRBJ2-7; 8 bases are a match to TRBD1. Germline V gene lookup returns CDR1 ENHRY and CDR2 SYGVKD. This CDR3 is 14 amino acids long. The junction had 9 bases not matched to a gene; V was cut back by 5 bases and J by 6 bases. DNA of the CDR3: TGTGCCATCAGTTCTAACCAGGGGGCGCGCGAGCAGTACTTC. This encodes CAISSNQGAREQYF.

The chain is built from TRBV6-6 and TRBJ1-2, with 7 bases fitting TRBD1. The CDR3 extends over 15 amino acids. V dropped 7 bases and J dropped 4; count of bases not matched to a gene: 12. CDR1 and CDR2 (germline): MNHNY, SVGAGI (reference sequence). CDR3 loop: CASTVNPTGLYGYTF. The CDR3 DNA reads TGTGCCAGCACCGTCAACCCGACAGGGCTCTATGGCTACACCTTC.

V usage is TRBV6-5 and J usage is TRBJ2-7, with 13 bases identical to TRBD2. J gave up 7 bases and V 4 bases, and 7 bases lay outside the gene matches. The V gene's germline CDR1 is MNHEY and CDR2 SVGAGI. This CDR3 has 15 amino acids. The CDR3 spells CASSSGLAGTGEQYF. The CDR3 nucleotides are TGTGCCAGCAGTTCGGGACTAGCGGGAACTGGGGAGCAGTACTTC.

The chain links TRBV27 to TRBJ1-1, with D uncertain. The CDR3 has 14 residues. Trimming left V 6 bases short and J 0 bases short, with 11 bases between. Germline CDR1 MNHEY, CDR2 SMNVEV (reference sequence). For the CDR3, the DNA is TGTGCCAGCAGGTTAAATCAGATGAACACTGAAGCTTTCTTT. Its protein product is CASRLNQMNTEAFF.

V is TRBV6-5 and J is TRBJ2-2, with D perhaps matching TRBD2 (6 bases). This CDR3 contains 14 residues. Germline V gene lookup returns CDR1 MNHEY and CDR2 SVGAGI. The V gene lost 5 bases and the J gene lost 6 bases, with 13 bases spanning the gap. The CDR3 is CASSPGGAAGELFF. The CDR3, as DNA: TGTGCCAGCAGTCCCGGGGGAGCGGCCGGGGAGCTGTTTTTT.

V is TRBV29-1 and J is TRBJ2-3; D unresolved. Trimming removed 4 bases at V and 1 base at J, with 6 bases between. Germline V gives CDR1 SQVTM, CDR2 ANQGSEA. The CDR3 is 12 residues long. CDR3 sequence reads: CSVVAGTDTQYF. The CDR3 DNA follows: TGCAGCGTTGTGGCGGGCACAGATACGCAGTATTTT.

The chain carries TRBV18 and TRBJ2-3; 8 bases fit TRBD1. The CDR3 extends over 14 amino acids. The germline V gene encodes CDR1 KGHSH and CDR2 LQKENI. V lost 2 bases, J lost 8 bases, and 6 bases stayed unmatched. The DNA of the CDR3 is TGTGCCAGCTCACCAGGACAGGGAAGGGGTACGCAGTATTTT. Its protein is CASSPGQGRGTQYF.

This clone was recorded a few times. This rearrangement joins TRBV5-1 to TRBJ2-3, with D unclear. The CDR3 spans 11 residues. Germline assignment: CDR1 SGHRS and CDR2 YFSETQ. The V gene lost 7 bases and the J gene lost 4 bases, with 7 bases spanning the gap. The CDR3 sequence is CASRFADTQYF. CDR3 DNA sequence: TGCGCCAGCCGGTTTGCAGATACGCAGTATTTT.